This record concerns one TCR beta chain sequence. Its antigen is still unknown. V lost 6 bases, J lost 6 bases, and 11 bases lay in between. The CDR3 runs to 12 residues. Treatment in this sample: 15 to 20 received Ad26.COV2.S at low or high dose, single or two shots; 5 received placebo; per-sample allocation not given. All samples were drawn on day 63, counting from the first vaccine or placebo injection. This specimen belongs to a study of Ad26.COV2.S vaccination and SARS-CoV-2 variants. For the study at large: The Ad26.COV2.S arm of the COV1001 trial was where the donor was placed. Once or twice, 56 days apart, Ad26.COV2.S was delivered intramuscularly.

The study's findings and limits: Non-spike TCR breadth did not differ much between vaccine and placebo recipients. Placebo recipients trailed vaccine recipients in spike-specific TCR breadth.

Libraries were prepared by immunoSEQ multiplex PCR; TCRdb keeps only in-frame clonotypes and omits some of them. The sample yields about 350,000 clones, roughly 90% seen once. The chain joins TRBV12-3 or TRBV12-4 to TRBJ1-1; the D is unclear. This specimen was peripheral blood, taken in a trial of Ad26.COV2.S vaccine versus placebo. This TCR was recovered from a person aged 18 to 59 who received the Ad26.COV2.S COVID-19 vaccine or a placebo. CDR3 protein: CASRPRVAEAFF. CDR3 nucleotides: TGTGCCAGCAGGCCCCGGGTGGCTGAAGCTTTCTTT.